This T cell receptor (beta chain) was observed in a study of cytomegalovirus exposure and HLA in healthy donors. With respect to this clone: Its antigen remains unidentified.

This CDR3 has 14 amino acids. V was trimmed by 5 bases and J by 7 bases, leaving 17 bases between them. The V gene's germline CDR1 is MNHEY and CDR2 SVGAGI. While the first cohort had around 700 subjects, the donors belonged to the separate validation cohort of over a hundred subjects. Study-level results: High sensitivity and specificity were reportedly achieved when the classifier diagnosed cytomegalovirus status. Most TCR sequences were seen very rarely across donors, but some public TCRs occurred in many.

Using immunoSEQ multiplex PCR, the repertoire was profiled, and TCRdb retains in-frame clones only, with some absent. The table lists over 100,000 clones, 75% to 90% of them singletons, with 1.2% in the top ten. Sequencing was carried out using PBMCs. The TCR originated in a woman aged 18-30 years in good health and CMV-seronegative. The genes are TRBV6-5 and TRBJ1-2; tentative D call: TRBD1 (6 bases). The CDR3 DNA follows: TGTGCCAGCAGTACAGACCGGGACACGATTGGCTACACCTTC. Translation: CASSTDRDTIGYTF.